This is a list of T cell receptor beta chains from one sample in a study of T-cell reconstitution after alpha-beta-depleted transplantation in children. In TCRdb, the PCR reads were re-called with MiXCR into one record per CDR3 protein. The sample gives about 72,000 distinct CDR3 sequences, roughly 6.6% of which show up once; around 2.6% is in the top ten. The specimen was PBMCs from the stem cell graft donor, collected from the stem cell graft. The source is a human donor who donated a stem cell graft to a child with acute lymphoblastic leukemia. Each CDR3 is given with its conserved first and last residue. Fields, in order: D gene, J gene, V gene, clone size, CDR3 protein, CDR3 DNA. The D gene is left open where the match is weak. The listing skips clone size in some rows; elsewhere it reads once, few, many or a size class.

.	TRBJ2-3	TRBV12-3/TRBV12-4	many	CASSFQGVITDTQYF	TGTGCCAGCAGTTTTCAGGGAGTAATCACAGATACGCAGTATTTT
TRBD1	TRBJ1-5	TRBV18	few	CASSSRDRGSNQPQHF	TGTGCCAGCTCAAGCCGGGACAGGGGTAGCAATCAGCCCCAGCATTTT
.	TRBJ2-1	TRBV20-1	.	CSASFTNNEQFF	TGCAGTGCCTCGTTTACTAACAATGAGCAGTTCTTC
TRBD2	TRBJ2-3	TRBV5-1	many	CASRLAGETDTQYF	TGCGCCAGCAGACTAGCGGGGGAAACAGATACGCAGTATTTT
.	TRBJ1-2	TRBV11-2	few	CASTLSASSYGYTF	TGTGCCAGCACCCTAAGCGCCTCCTCTTATGGCTACACCTTC
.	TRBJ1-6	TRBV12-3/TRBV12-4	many	CASSVSYSPLHF	TGTGCCAGCAGCGTATCGTATTCACCCCTCCACTTT
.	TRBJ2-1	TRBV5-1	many	CASSLLVLSYNEQFF	TGCGCCAGCAGCTTACTAGTACTTTCCTACAATGAGCAGTTCTTC
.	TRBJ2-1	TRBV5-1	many	CASSLGLASSTEQFF	TGCGCCAGCAGCTTGGGTCTAGCGTCTAGTACTGAGCAGTTCTTC
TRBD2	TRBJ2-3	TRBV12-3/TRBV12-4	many	CASRRGGSTDTQYF	TGTGCCAGCAGGCGGGGGGGCAGCACAGATACGCAGTATTTT
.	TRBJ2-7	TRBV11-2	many	CASSLYPLEQYF	TGTGCCAGCAGCCTCTACCCACTCGAGCAGTACTTC
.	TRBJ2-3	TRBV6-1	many	CASSEGGGPDTQYF	TGTGCCAGCAGTGAAGGGGGGGGCCCAGATACGCAGTATTTT
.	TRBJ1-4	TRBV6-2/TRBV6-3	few	CASSRLDLEKLFF	TGTGCCAGCAGCCGCCTGGACCTTGAAAAACTGTTTTTT